This TCR beta chain emerged from a study of blood T cell repertoires in COVID-19. Study context: Acute and convalescent COVID-19 specimens originated in the United States, Italy and Spain.

The CDR3 has 13 residues. V shed 4 bases and J 5 bases; nucleotides not matched to a gene: 3. CDR1 and CDR2 from the germline V gene are LGHNT and FRNRAP. Sequenced by immunoSEQ multiplex PCR; TCRdb stores in-frame clones only, minus some. Of about 200,000 clones listed, 84% are singletons. The sample holds a few counts of this clone. Seattle researchers signed up patients amid active infection and tracked them longitudinally. This TCR was sampled from a woman aged 80 or older with COVID-19, enrolled during active disease. The rearrangement joins TRBV12-5 to TRBJ2-7, with 9 bases identical to TRBD1. Sequenced sample: peripheral blood. The CDR3 protein is CASGWDRADEQYF. CDR3 bases: TGTGCTAGTGGTTGGGACAGGGCCGACGAGCAGTACTTC.